The 5 T cell receptor beta chains given below trace back to one sample, sequenced in a study of early T cells in non-severe SARS-CoV-2 infection. Using its own MiXCR run on the 5' RACE reads, TCRdb lists one record per CDR3 protein. The sample holds about 48,000 distinct CDR3 sequences, 8.5% to 10% seen once. Sequencing was done on a sample of whole blood. These receptors all stem from an adult who was a healthcare worker with PCR-confirmed SARS-CoV-2 infection or an uninfected control (not recorded which).

This clonotype showed up many times. The chain employs TRBV29-1 and TRBJ2-7; D is unclear. The V end lost 0 bases, the J end lost 2 bases, and 11 bases lay between the germline ends. The CDR3 covers 14 residues. Germline V gives CDR1 SQVTM, CDR2 ANQGSEA. The CDR3 region has the DNA TGCAGCGTTGAAGATCCTAACAAGGCCTACGAGCAGTACTTC. Translated: CSVEDPNKAYEQYF.

This clonotype was seen ten or more times. In DNA, the CDR3 is TGTGCCAGCAGCTTAGCGAGCGGGAGGACAGATACGCAGTATTTT. As protein: CASSLASGRTDTQYF. The V and J genes are TRBV7-2 and TRBJ2-3; 9 bases match TRBD2. Trimming took 0 bases from V and 3 from J; bases not matched to a gene: 1. The CDR3 extends over 15 amino acids. CDR1 and CDR2 from the germline V gene are SGHTA and FQGNSA.

This clonotype has more than one count but fewer than ten. The chain carries TRBV30 and TRBJ1-6, with 7 nucleotides matching TRBD1. This CDR3 is built from 17 residues. The J segment lost 0 bases and the V segment lost 2 bases, leaving 7 bases of the junction unmatched. Germline CDR1 and CDR2: GTSNPN and SVGIG (reference sequence). The CDR3 sequence: CAWSMGQLSSYNSPLHF. In DNA, the CDR3 is TGTGCCTGGAGTATGGGACAGTTAAGCTCCTATAATTCACCCCTCCACTTT. Full variable domain (missing parts from reference TRBV30 and TRBJ1-6): SQTIHQWPATLVQPVGSPLSLECTVEGTSNPNLYWYRQAAGRGLQLLFYSVGIGQISSEVPQNLSASRPQDRQFILSSKKLLLSDSGFYLCAWSMGQLSSYNSPLHFGNGTRLTVT.

This chain uses TRBV24-1 with TRBJ2-2; the D is unclear. Germline CDR1 is KGHDR and CDR2 is SFDVKD. The CDR3 contains 14 residues. The V and J ends lost 5 bases and 5 bases respectively, with 11 bases between them. The CDR3 region has the DNA TGTGCCACCAGTGCTTCTTACGGAACCGGGGAGCTGTTTTTT. Encoded protein: CATSASYGTGELFF.

This clonotype was recorded many times. The rearrangement uses TRBV20-1 and TRBJ2-1; TRBD2 agrees at 11 bases. The germline V gene has CDR1 DFQATT and CDR2 SNEGSKA (reference sequence). Trimming removed 5 bases from V and 8 bases from J; junction bases left unmatched: 5. The CDR3 length is 13 residues. The CDR3 is CSAVSGRADEQFF. The CDR3 region has the DNA TGCAGTGCTGTTAGCGGGAGGGCCGATGAGCAGTTCTTC.